What follows describes a single TCR beta chain. Its antigen remains undetermined. No base-level quality is on record; no much larger clone is a single base apart. These data originate in a study of T cells in localized non-small cell lung cancer (dated by TCRdb to the early 2020s). Turning to the overall study: The study examined T cell repertoires in approximately 240 patients with early-stage NSCLC and compared tumors with uninvolved tumor-adjacent lungs. All 230 or so NSCLC patients in the cohort were treatment-naive and had localized lung tumors that were resected. NSCLC patients had a mean age of roughly 66 years, and 129 were male and 107 female.

Per the germline V gene, MNHEY is the CDR1 and SVGAGI is the CDR2. V was cut back by 10 bases and J by 0 bases, leaving a gap of 18 bases between them. There are 15 amino acids in the CDR3, from cysteine to phenylalanine inclusive. Only the CDR3 region is kept as DNA, spanning 45 bases read in frame from base 1. Broad study findings and their caveats: A median of around 62 of the top 100 tumor clones turned up in the paired uninvolved adjacent lung, and 25 to 30 of those clones also ranked among the top 100 of that same adjacent lung. Uninvolved tumor-adjacent lung showed the highest T cell clonality, higher than tumor, which suggests more focused antigenic responses in the adjacent lung. Longer overall survival was associated with higher blood T cell density, whereas shorter survival was associated with higher adjacent-lung clonality. Because multi-region sequencing of the tumors was not done, intratumor heterogeneity could not be ruled out. Because the study design was exploratory, TCR variables were selected using unadjusted p-values without false-discovery rate correction.

At diagnosis, peripheral blood, uninvolved tumor-adjacent lung and tumor were collected and were preserved as a mix of fresh-frozen and FFPE material. Blood samples were analyzed as peripheral blood mononuclear cells for TCR repertoire profiling. TCR beta CDR3 regions were sequenced from DNA using the immunoSEQ Assay. Turning to the authors' computational methods: To compute T cell density, TCR beta template counts were normalized to usable DNA, which was estimated by amplifying housekeeping genes. The preseqR package was used to estimate richness by extrapolating to 400,000 templates for PBMC samples and to 120,000 templates for tissue samples. Clonality was taken to be one minus Pielou's evenness. To identify tissue-enriched TCRs, differential abundance testing was run on productive amino-acid clonotypes with a minimum total count of 5 and an alpha of 0.1. The Jaccard Index and the Morisita Overlap Index were used to measure how much the repertoires overlapped between compartments. GLIPH grouped TCR beta CDR3s together with public tetramer-defined viral CDR3s, and a viral motif had to include at least three viral sequences and also show V-gene enrichment. The clones in this table, taken by TCRdb from immuneACCESS, are in-frame only. Not every clone is retained; where verified, under half of the shortfall comes from an unresolved V gene, and the cause of the rest is unknown. V and J calls and clone size are those listed in that table; D and trimming were worked out from the DNA. For this sample the table gives 30,000 to 35,000 clones, of which 90% to 95% were detected only once. The top ten hold 7.9% of the sample.

The receptor comes from a female donor of 60 years or more with stage I lung adenocarcinoma. The sequencing here drew on peripheral blood, taken before any cancer treatment. Recombination connected TRBV6-5 to TRBJ1-1; D gene: possibly TRBD1, on 5 matching bases. The CDR3 amino acid sequence is: CATHRGGNMNTEAFF. The DNA sequence reads TGTGCCACCCATAGGGGAGGTAACATGAACACTGAAGCTTTCTTT.